This entry features one TCR beta chain sequence. This receptor's antigen is unknown. Qualities for individual bases were not recorded, and no much larger clone is one base off. The data are from a study of blood T cell repertoires in COVID-19 (dated by TCRdb to the early 2020s). At the level of the whole study: Samples covering the acute and convalescent phases of COVID-19 were provided by collaborators in the United States, Italy and Spain. The material from the prospective study consisted of cDNA or gDNA derived from T cells, B-cell-depleted T cells, or PBMCs. The dataset comprised deeply sampled blood TCRbeta repertoires from subjects exposed to, actively infected with, or recovered from COVID-19. The repertoires were released in a freely available public database intended as a resource for research on the immune response to SARS-CoV-2. Samples came from the ongoing ImmuneRACE study (first 160 participants) plus 1,254 subjects from 6 global collaborators. The sample metadata nearly always contained a de-identified subject ID, COVID-19 status, age in years and sex. Where available, HLA class I and class II types were obtained from metadata supplied by the sample provider rather than from assay-based typing.

The collaborating institutions used their own protocols to collect whole blood in K2EDTA tubes. For TCRbeta analysis, collaborator samples were shipped as frozen whole blood, as isolated PBMCs, or as DNA extracted from either sample type. Findings and caveats that apply to the study as a whole: How much clinical and demographic metadata was included differed by source and by participant, and the metadata was provided uncurated.

TCRbeta CDR3 regions were amplified from genomic DNA by means of the immunoSEQ Assay, a bias-controlled multiplex PCR. Under the source paper's analysis protocol: Nucleated cell counts per sample were estimated from amplification of reference gene primers within the assay. To quantify the absolute abundance of each unique TCRbeta CDR3 rearrangement, sequence reads were collapsed and filtered. For each sample, productive Simpson clonality was calculated as the square root of Simpson's diversity index across productive rearrangements. TCRdb provides this immuneACCESS table in a form limited to in-frame rearrangements. Some clones are lacking; in checked studies, under half of them reflect an unresolved V gene, and why the rest are absent is not known. That table is the source of V, J and clone size, and D and trimming were worked out from the DNA. This sample has 190,000 or so clones in its table, and about 85% of those were observed once. 2.9% of the sample lies in the top ten.

V loses 4 bases at its end and J loses 8 bases; junction bases beyond the gene matches: 10. Inclusive of the bounding cysteine and phenylalanine, the CDR3 is 15 residues long. CDR3 DNA only is kept here, 45 bases in frame from base 1. The germline V gene supplies CDR1 MNHEY and CDR2 SVGAGI. The sample was peripheral blood. This TCR was sampled from a woman under 40 with active or convalescent COVID-19. The rearrangement combines TRBV6-5 with TRBJ1-2, with 10 middle bases fitting TRBD1. The encoded CDR3 is CASSSYSGQGEGYTF. The DNA sequence is TGTGCCAGCAGTTCCTACTCCGGACAGGGGGAAGGCTACACCTTC.